This TCR beta chain appears in the sequencing data of a study of response to subunit inactivated influenza vaccine. Whole-study results and caveats: The authors proposed limited new T cell recruitment per seasonal influenza vaccination.

Notes on this clonotype: Antigen unknown.

TCRdb reprocessed the RT-PCR reads via MiXCR and lists one record per CDR3 protein. Counted here are more than 600,000 distinct CDR3 sequences, roughly 20% occurring once; the ten biggest clones make up roughly 11%. CDR3 length: 16 amino acids. The germline CDR1 and CDR2 sequences are LGHNA and YSLEER. Trimming removed 0 bases from V and 7 bases from J; junction bases left unmatched: 10. The material was PBMCs from blood, obtained 5 days after vaccination. The chain employs TRBV4-3 and TRBJ2-5, with 8 bases lining up with TRBD2. This receptor was identified in a man aged 45 to 65 who received an inactivated influenza vaccine. CDR3 bases: TGCGCCAGCAGCCAAGAGTTTTATGGCGGGGGGCGGACCCAGTACTTC. Translating it yields CASSQEFYGGGRTQYF.